These 13 T cell receptor beta chains were sequenced from one sample in a study of control samples from healthy donors and cancer patients. Profiled with immunoSEQ multiplex PCR; TCRdb holds only in-frame clones, not every one. The sample yields 150,000 to 200,000 clones, roughly 90% seen once. Sequencing was carried out using blood. Receptors were obtained from a man aged 30-40 years in good health.

The J gene is TRBJ1-2, the V gene TRBV7-2; no clear D. Germline V gives CDR1 SGHTA, CDR2 FQGNSA. CDR3 length: 11 amino acids. The V gene lost 5 bases and the J gene lost 8 bases, with 9 bases spanning the gap. The CDR3 DNA reads TGTGCCAGCAGCCAGGAAGGGGGCTACACCTTC. Translated: CASSQEGGYTF.

This rearrangement joins TRBV7-6 to TRBJ2-7; tentatively, D is TRBD1 (5 bases). CDR3 length: 15 amino acids. V was trimmed by 1 base and J by 5 bases, leaving 15 bases between them. The germline V gene has CDR1 SGHVS and CDR2 FNYEAQ. CDR3 nucleotide sequence: TGTGCCAGCAGCTTAGGTACCAGGGCGTCCCACGAGCAGTACTTC. Translating it yields CASSLGTRASHEQYF.

The genes are TRBV2 and TRBJ1-3; D gene ambiguous. The CDR3 length is 15 residues. Trimming cost V 6 bases and J 0 bases, with 12 bases left between them. Germline-derived CDR1 and CDR2 are SNHLY and FYNNEI. CDR3 loop: CASRWAGFSGNTIYF. Written as DNA, the CDR3 is TGTGCCAGCAGGTGGGCGGGATTCTCTGGAAACACCATATATTTT.

The chain uses TRBV15 and TRBJ2-1; D gene ambiguous. Germline assignment: CDR1 LNHNV and CDR2 YYDKDF (reference sequence). The CDR3 spans 13 residues. Trimming took 0 bases from V and 7 from J, leaving 7 bases between them. The CDR3, as DNA: TGTGCCACCAGCAGAGACCTTGAGAATGAGCAGTTCTTC. Its protein product is CATSRDLENEQFF.

This clone was seen once. V usage is TRBV6-5 and J usage is TRBJ1-2; 7 bases map to TRBD1. This CDR3 is 12 amino acids long. Trimming took 5 bases from V and 8 from J; bases not matched to a gene: 5. The germline V gene encodes CDR1 MNHEY and CDR2 SVGAGI. CDR3 nucleotide sequence: TGTGCCAGCAGTCATCAGGGGGGGGGCTACACCTTC. Amino acid sequence: CASSHQGGGYTF.

The chain combines TRBV6-6 with TRBJ2-1, with D possibly being TRBD2 (6 bases). Trimming took 4 bases from V and 2 from J, leaving 9 bases between them. The CDR3 consists of 14 residues. Looked up from germline, CDR1 is MNHNY and CDR2 is SVGAGI (reference sequence). The CDR3 is CASSLAGPYNEQFF. As DNA, the CDR3 is TGTGCCAGCAGTTTGGCGGGGCCCTACAATGAGCAGTTCTTC.

The chain links TRBV7-2 to TRBJ2-3; D is ambiguous. The CDR3 has 19 amino acids. Germline values: CDR1 SGHTA, CDR2 FQGNSA. The V end lost 5 bases, the J end lost 3 bases, and 27 bases lay between the germline ends. In DNA, the CDR3 is TGTGCCAGCAGCGCAACACCGATAATTTCTGAAAGGGTAACAGATACGCAGTATTTT. It codes for CASSATPIISERVTDTQYF. Complete variable domain (other parts from reference TRBV7-2 and TRBJ2-3): GAGVSQSPSNKVTEKGKDVELRCDPISGHTALYWYRQSLGQGLEFLIYFQGNSAPDKSGLPSDRFSAERTGGSVSTLTIQRTQQEDSAVYLCASSATPIISERVTDTQYFGPGTRLTVL.

Only one count was recorded for this clone. V usage is TRBV27 and J usage is TRBJ1-4; TRBD1 aligns across 7 bases. The CDR3 is made up of 15 amino acids. V gave up 6 bases and J gave up 8 bases; unmatched junction bases: 12. CDR1 and CDR2 (germline): MNHEY, SMNVEV (reference sequence). CDR3 sequence: CASREGNRGGEKLFF. For the CDR3, the DNA is TGTGCCAGCAGAGAGGGAAACAGGGGTGGAGAAAAACTGTTTTTT.

The chain recombines TRBV28 with TRBJ2-5; the match to TRBD2 covers 7 bases. V was pared by 1 base and J by 5 bases, with 7 bases of the junction left unmatched. Germline V gene data show CDR1 as MDHEN and CDR2 as SYDVKM. The CDR3 is 15 residues long. CDR3 DNA sequence: TGTGCCAGCAGTTTATCCCTACTAGCGAATGAGACCCAGTACTTC. This translates into CASSLSLLANETQYF.

J is TRBJ1-2 and V is TRBV6-1; no definite D call. V was trimmed by 3 bases and J by 2 bases, leaving 13 bases between them. CDR1 and CDR2 (germline): MNHNS, SASEGT. This CDR3 has 15 amino acids. The CDR3: CASSDRLGLNYGYTF. The CDR3 DNA follows: TGTGCCAGCAGTGATAGGTTGGGATTAAACTATGGCTACACCTTC.

About this clone: Other DNA sequences in the same sample also yield this CDR3. The chain uses TRBV10-3 and TRBJ2-5; D is ambiguous. The CDR3 has 11 amino acids. Germline V lookup: CDR1 ENHRY, CDR2 SYGVKD. The V and J ends lost 4 bases and 4 bases respectively, with 4 bases between them. CDR3 amino acids: CAISVGETQYF. CDR3 DNA: TGTGCCATCAGTGTTGGAGAGACCCAGTACTTC.

The CDR3 bases are TGTGCCATCAGTGGGAACCTCTTGGAGGGGAACTATGGCTACACCTTC. Translation: CAISGNLLEGNYGYTF. The gene calls are TRBV10-3 and TRBJ1-2, with a possible D match to TRBD1 (5 bases). The CDR3 has 16 amino acids. From germline, CDR1 is ENHRY and CDR2 SYGVKD. V was pared by 4 bases and J by 2 bases, with 17 bases between.

V usage is TRBV28 and J usage is TRBJ1-2; D gene unclear. Germline-derived CDR1 and CDR2 are MDHEN and SYDVKM. The CDR3 runs to 12 residues. Deletions cut 11 bases from V and 8 bases from J, with 18 bases between. The CDR3 is CALGGSARGYTF. The CDR3 DNA follows: TGTGCCTTAGGCGGGTCAGCAAGGGGCTACACCTTC.